The 30 T cell receptor beta chains given below trace back to one sample, sequenced in a study of cytomegalovirus exposure and HLA in healthy donors. The assay was immunoSEQ multiplex PCR, and TCRdb's table has in-frame clones only and misses some. The table includes about 330,000 clones, 86% detected once. The sample was PBMCs. These receptors all come from a woman under 30 in good health and CMV-seronegative.

The chain is built from TRBV9 and TRBJ2-7; 9 bases agree with TRBD2. This CDR3 region has 15 residues. Trimming at V came to 6 bases and at J to 7 bases, leaving 14 bases not matched to a gene. CDR1 and CDR2 (germline): SGDLS, YYNGEE. CDR3 sequence (DNA): TGTGCCAGCAACGCGCTCGCGGGAGGGCCTGGGGAGCAGTACTTC. This encodes CASNALAGGPGEQYF.

The chain is built from TRBV2 and TRBJ1-5; the D gene is possibly TRBD1 (5 bases). With 8 bases removed from V and 2 bases from J, the gap between germline ends came to 22 bases. The germline CDR1 and CDR2 sequences are SNHLY and FYNNEI. CDR3 length: 17 residues. DNA for the CDR3: TGTGCCAGCGGACTGGGAGGCCAGGGCTGGGGCAATCAGCCCCAGCATTTT. It specifies CASGLGGQGWGNQPQHF.

This clone was picked up one time. The rearrangement joins TRBV4-3 to TRBJ1-4; 9 bases fit TRBD1. J was trimmed by 5 bases and V by 5 bases; bases with no gene match: 6. The germline V gene encodes CDR1 LGHNA and CDR2 YSLEER. The CDR3 runs 15 residues. The DNA for the CDR3 is TGCGCCAGCAGCGCCCGGGACAGGGAGAATGAAAAACTGTTTTTT. Its protein product is CASSARDRENEKLFF.

This clone occurred once. The CDR3 sequence is CSALLAGGSHEQYF. In DNA form, the CDR3 reads TGCAGCGCCCTACTAGCGGGAGGGAGCCACGAGCAGTACTTC. V is TRBV29-1 and J is TRBJ2-7; TRBD2 agrees at 13 bases. Germline V gene data show CDR1 as SQVTM and CDR2 as ANQGSEA. The V segment lost 7 bases and the J segment 5 bases; nucleotides outside the gene matches: 8. The CDR3 spans 14 residues.

The rearrangement links TRBV7-2 to TRBJ1-5; tentative D call: TRBD1 (6 bases). The CDR3 has 16 amino acids. Germline CDR1 reads SGHTA; CDR2 reads FQGNSA. V was pared by 5 bases and J by 3 bases, with 17 bases between. CDR3 in amino acids: CASSPRDTDINQPQHF. CDR3 sequence (DNA): TGTGCCAGCAGCCCCCGGGACACTGATATCAATCAGCCCCAGCATTTT.

This chain uses TRBV4-1 with TRBJ1-2; D call uncertain. This CDR3 comprises 13 residues. Germline V gene lookup returns CDR1 MGHRA and CDR2 YSYEKL. Trimming shortened V by 3 bases and J by 8 bases, and 13 bases separated the two germline ends. The CDR3 reads CASSHVEAGGYTF. CDR3 coding DNA: TGCGCCAGCAGCCATGTGGAGGCAGGCGGCTACACCTTC.

This clone was detected ten times or more. The V gene is TRBV5-1, the J gene TRBJ2-1; a possible D gene is TRBD2 (5 bases). There are 16 residues in the CDR3. Trimming took off 0 bases at V and 5 bases at J, with 15 bases between the two ends. Germline V lookup: CDR1 SGHRS, CDR2 YFSETQ. CDR3 residues: CASSLEIGLRDNEQFF. CDR3 DNA sequence: TGCGCCAGCAGCTTGGAGATCGGACTTCGAGACAATGAGCAGTTCTTC.

This clone showed up many times. This rearrangement joins TRBV9 to TRBJ1-2, with 7 bases lining up with TRBD1. Germline values: CDR1 SGDLS, CDR2 YYNGEE. V shed 4 bases, J shed 4 bases, and the junction held 10 bases outside the gene matches. The CDR3 is 15 amino acids. CDR3 bases: TGTGCCAGCAGCTCATCGACAGGGTATGGCTATGGCTACACCTTC. Protein product: CASSSSTGYGYGYTF. The full variable domain, in which reference TRBV9 and TRBJ1-2 provide the parts outside the CDR3, is DSGVTQTPKHLITATGQRVTLRCSPRSGDLSVYWYQQSLDQGLQFLIQYYNGEERAKGNILERFSAQQFPDLHSELNLSSLELGDSALYFCASSSSTGYGYGYTFGSGTRLTVV.

This chain links TRBV2 with TRBJ1-3; 8 bases fit TRBD1. CDR3 size: 15 residues. The germline V gene encodes CDR1 SNHLY and CDR2 FYNNEI. The V segment lost 5 bases and the J segment 4 bases; nucleotides outside the gene matches: 7. As DNA, the CDR3 is TGTGCCAGCAGTAAGGACAGGGAGGCCGGAAACACCATATATTTT. Residues: CASSKDREAGNTIYF. Complete variable domain (other parts from reference TRBV2 and TRBJ1-3): EPEVTQTPSHQVTQMGQEVILRCVPISNHLYFYWYRQILGQKVEFLVSFYNNEISEKSEIFDDQFSVERPDGSNFTLKIRSTKLEDSAMYFCASSKDREAGNTIYFGEGSWLTVV.

Details on this clone: Just one base apart from a much larger clone, this may be a read error. At the DNA level, this CDR3 is encoded by other sequences in the same sample as well. This chain joins TRBV9 and TRBJ2-3; D gene unclear. Per germline, CDR1 SGDLS and CDR2 YYNGEE. V lost 0 bases and J 2 bases, leaving 7 bases between the germline ends. This CDR3 has 14 residues. The CDR3 spells CASSVGPTTDTQYF. CDR3 nucleotides: TGTGCCAGCAGCGTAGGGCCAACCACAGATACGCAGTATTTT. The full variable domain, rest sourced from reference TRBV9 and TRBJ2-3, is DSGVTQTPKHLITATGQRVTLRCSPRSGDLSVYWYQQSLDQGLQFLIQYYNGEERAKGNILERFSAQQFPDLHSELNLSSLELGDSALYFCASSVGPTTDTQYFGPGTRLTVL.

This clone was seen many times. The J gene is TRBJ2-7, the V gene TRBV2; the match to TRBD1 covers 7 bases. This CDR3 is 12 amino acids long. Germline V gene sequence: CDR1 SNHLY, CDR2 FYNNEI. V lost 10 bases and J lost 3; bases outside the gene matches: 6. The CDR3, as DNA: TGTGCCACCAGGGACAGCCACTACGAGCAGTACTTC. Translated: CATRDSHYEQYF.

CDR3 sequence: CASSFGTGNGNTIYF. The CDR3 DNA reads TGTGCCAGCAGTTTCGGGACAGGGAATGGAAACACCATATATTTT. This chain links TRBV28 with TRBJ1-3; 9 bases line up with TRBD1. The CDR3 is 15 amino acids. Per germline, CDR1 MDHEN and CDR2 SYDVKM. V lost 3 bases, J lost 3 bases, and 3 bases stayed unmatched.

The J gene is TRBJ2-1, the V gene TRBV9; D might be TRBD2 (7 bases). This CDR3 contains 16 residues. Germline V gene lookup returns CDR1 SGDLS and CDR2 YYNGEE. Between the trimmed V and J ends, which lost 3 bases and 8 bases, there was a span of 21 bases. The CDR3 coding sequence is TGTGCCAGCAGCGGCGGTAGGGGGAGGGGATACGATGAGCAGTTCTTC. Residues: CASSGGRGRGYDEQFF.

The rearrangement links TRBV6-5 to TRBJ2-1; 10 bases align to TRBD1. The junction had 14 bases not matched to a gene; V was cut back by 9 bases and J by 9 bases. This CDR3 spans 15 amino acids. The V gene's germline CDR1 is MNHEY and CDR2 SVGAGI. The CDR3 DNA sequence: TGTGCCAGTCGGGACAGGGGCATTACAATATCTGAGCAGTTCTTC. Translation: CASRDRGITISEQFF.

The chain is built from TRBV7-9 and TRBJ2-5, with D maybe TRBD2 (6 bases). V gave up 7 bases and J gave up 2 bases, with 17 bases separating them. The CDR3 consists of 15 residues. CDR1 and CDR2 from the germline V gene are SEHNR and FQNEAQ (reference sequence). The CDR3, as DNA: TGTGCCAGCACGAGAGCCGGCGGGAAGCAAGAGACCCAGTACTTC. This gives the protein CASTRAGGKQETQYF.

The CDR3 spells CASSYSLLDSDNEQFF. The CDR3 bases are TGTGCCAGCAGTTACTCTCTCCTCGACTCTGACAATGAGCAGTTCTTC. The J gene is TRBJ2-1, the V gene TRBV6-6; D ambiguous. V was pared by 0 bases and J by 5 bases, with 14 bases between. This CDR3 contains 16 residues. The germline V gene has CDR1 MNHNY and CDR2 SVGAGI (reference sequence).

The chain employs TRBV27 and TRBJ2-1, with D possibly matching TRBD1 (5 bases). This CDR3 has 16 residues. The V gene's germline CDR1 is MNHEY and CDR2 SMNVEV (reference sequence). The germline V and J ends were trimmed by 5 bases and 2 bases, with 16 bases remaining between them. CDR3 in DNA: TGTGCCAGCAGTCAATGGGGCGAGGCAGCCTACAATGAGCAGTTCTTC. Translated, it gives CASSQWGEAAYNEQFF.

The chain joins TRBV18 to TRBJ2-7, with TRBD2 identical over 9 bases. The junction had 3 bases not matched to a gene; V was cut back by 0 bases and J by 3 bases. The CDR3 is made up of 15 amino acids. Looked up from germline, CDR1 is KGHSH and CDR2 is LQKENI. The CDR3 DNA follows: TGTGCCAGCTCACCACCGGGACTAGCCTTCTACGAGCAGTACTTC. Translating gives CASSPPGLAFYEQYF.

This clone was seen once. The J gene is TRBJ1-4, the V gene TRBV5-6, with 10 bases lining up with TRBD1. CDR1 is SGHDT and CDR2 is YYEEEE in the germline V gene. The trim removed 3 bases at V and 7 bases at J, leaving 6 bases unmatched. The CDR3 length is 15 residues. The CDR3 region has the DNA TGTGCCAGCAGCTCGACAGGGGGCGAGTCTGAAAAACTGTTTTTT. It translates to CASSSTGGESEKLFF.

There are a few counts of this clone. This chain uses TRBV7-2 with TRBJ2-7; 8 nucleotides match TRBD1. Losses at the gene ends were 2 bases for V and 2 bases for J; bases not matched to a gene: 8. Germline CDR1 is SGHTA and CDR2 is FQGNSA. This CDR3 region has 16 residues. The CDR3 DNA is TGTGCCAGCAGCTTAACCGGGACAGGTATTACCTACGAGCAGTACTTC. The encoded protein is CASSLTGTGITYEQYF.

This rearrangement joins TRBV15 to TRBJ1-5; no firm D call. CDR1 LNHNV and CDR2 YYDKDF come from the germline V gene (reference sequence). The ends were cut back, 0 bases at V and 4 bases at J, with 4 bases in the middle. This CDR3 has 13 residues. DNA for the CDR3: TGTGCCACCAGCAGAGAGGAGAATCAGCCCCAGCATTTT. This sequence encodes CATSREENQPQHF.

The rearrangement links TRBV7-6 to TRBJ1-3; possible D gene TRBD1, 5 bases. Germline-derived CDR1 and CDR2 are SGHVS and FNYEAQ. The CDR3 runs to 18 residues. Trimming left V 1 base short and J 2 bases short, with 18 bases between. CDR3 amino acids: CASSLEASRGSAGNTIYF. The CDR3 bases are TGTGCCAGCAGCTTAGAGGCGAGTAGGGGATCGGCTGGAAACACCATATATTTT.

This sequence joins TRBV5-6 and TRBJ1-4; tentatively, D is TRBD1 (6 bases). The ends were cut back, 1 base at V and 7 bases at J, with 14 bases in the middle. In germline, CDR1 is SGHDT, CDR2 YYEEEE. The CDR3 is 15 residues long. CDR3 sequence reads: CASSLMTGSTEKLFF. CDR3 in DNA: TGTGCCAGCAGCTTGATGACAGGATCTACTGAAAAACTGTTTTTT.

This clone was seen more than once but under ten times. The chain joins TRBV2 to TRBJ1-2, with TRBD1 identical over 8 bases. The length of the CDR3 is 18 residues. The trim removed 4 bases at V and 3 bases at J, leaving 16 bases unmatched. The germline V gene encodes CDR1 SNHLY and CDR2 FYNNEI. The CDR3 DNA reads as TGTGCCAGCAGTGCTCCCAGGGGGGGCAGGGGGCTAGACTATGGCTACACCTTC. Amino acid sequence: CASSAPRGGRGLDYGYTF.

In its sample, this clone was seen once. This chain links TRBV27 with TRBJ2-3; no firm D call. Trimming left V 2 bases short and J 4 bases short, with 10 bases between. The length of the CDR3 is 14 residues. Germline CDR1 and CDR2: MNHEY and SMNVEV (reference sequence). CDR3 region: CASSLTSPADTQYF. The CDR3 bases are TGTGCCAGCAGTTTAACTTCTCCGGCAGATACGCAGTATTTT.

This chain joins TRBV5-6 and TRBJ1-3; D gene unclear. Germline V gene sequence: CDR1 SGHDT, CDR2 YYEEEE. V was cut by 0 bases and J by 0 bases, with 4 bases left in between. The CDR3 length is 14 residues. CDR3 sequence (DNA): TGTGCCAGCAGCTTGGCCGGCTCTGGAAACACCATATATTTT. Residues: CASSLAGSGNTIYF.

The rearrangement uses TRBV7-2 and TRBJ2-1; possibly TRBD1 for D (6 bases). In germline, CDR1 is SGHTA, CDR2 FQGNSA. Deletions cut 1 base from V and 7 bases from J, with 11 bases between. The length of the CDR3 is 14 residues. CDR3 DNA: TGTGCCAGCAGCTTAGTGGGGGCTTCAAATGAGCAGTTCTTC. Translating it yields CASSLVGASNEQFF.

The chain couples TRBV7-3 to TRBJ2-2, with D perhaps matching TRBD1 (6 bases). Trimming left V 3 bases short and J 1 base short, with 15 bases between. The CDR3 loop spans 17 amino acids. The germline gives CDR1 SGHTA, CDR2 FQGTGA. The CDR3 is CASSFTSPTGNTGELFF. CDR3 bases: TGTGCCAGCAGCTTTACGTCGCCGACAGGGAACACCGGGGAGCTGTTTTTT.

This clone has just a few counts. V gene TRBV5-5 combines with J gene TRBJ1-5; 7 nucleotides match TRBD1. The germline gives CDR1 SGHKS, CDR2 YYEKEE (reference sequence). V lost 1 base and J lost 5; bases outside the gene matches: 0. The CDR3 sequence is 13 residues long. The CDR3: CASSLTGDQPQHF. The CDR3 DNA reads as TGTGCCAGCAGCTTGACAGGGGATCAGCCCCAGCATTTT.

V usage is TRBV4-2 and J usage is TRBJ2-1; 9 positions agree with TRBD1. Germline V gene data show CDR1 as LGHNA and CDR2 as YNFKEQ. Trimming removed 0 bases from V and 7 bases from J; junction bases left unmatched: 4. The CDR3 is made up of 15 amino acids. The CDR3, as DNA: TGTGCCAGCAGCCAAGATGGGGACAGGGCTAATGAGCAGTTCTTC. It codes for CASSQDGDRANEQFF.